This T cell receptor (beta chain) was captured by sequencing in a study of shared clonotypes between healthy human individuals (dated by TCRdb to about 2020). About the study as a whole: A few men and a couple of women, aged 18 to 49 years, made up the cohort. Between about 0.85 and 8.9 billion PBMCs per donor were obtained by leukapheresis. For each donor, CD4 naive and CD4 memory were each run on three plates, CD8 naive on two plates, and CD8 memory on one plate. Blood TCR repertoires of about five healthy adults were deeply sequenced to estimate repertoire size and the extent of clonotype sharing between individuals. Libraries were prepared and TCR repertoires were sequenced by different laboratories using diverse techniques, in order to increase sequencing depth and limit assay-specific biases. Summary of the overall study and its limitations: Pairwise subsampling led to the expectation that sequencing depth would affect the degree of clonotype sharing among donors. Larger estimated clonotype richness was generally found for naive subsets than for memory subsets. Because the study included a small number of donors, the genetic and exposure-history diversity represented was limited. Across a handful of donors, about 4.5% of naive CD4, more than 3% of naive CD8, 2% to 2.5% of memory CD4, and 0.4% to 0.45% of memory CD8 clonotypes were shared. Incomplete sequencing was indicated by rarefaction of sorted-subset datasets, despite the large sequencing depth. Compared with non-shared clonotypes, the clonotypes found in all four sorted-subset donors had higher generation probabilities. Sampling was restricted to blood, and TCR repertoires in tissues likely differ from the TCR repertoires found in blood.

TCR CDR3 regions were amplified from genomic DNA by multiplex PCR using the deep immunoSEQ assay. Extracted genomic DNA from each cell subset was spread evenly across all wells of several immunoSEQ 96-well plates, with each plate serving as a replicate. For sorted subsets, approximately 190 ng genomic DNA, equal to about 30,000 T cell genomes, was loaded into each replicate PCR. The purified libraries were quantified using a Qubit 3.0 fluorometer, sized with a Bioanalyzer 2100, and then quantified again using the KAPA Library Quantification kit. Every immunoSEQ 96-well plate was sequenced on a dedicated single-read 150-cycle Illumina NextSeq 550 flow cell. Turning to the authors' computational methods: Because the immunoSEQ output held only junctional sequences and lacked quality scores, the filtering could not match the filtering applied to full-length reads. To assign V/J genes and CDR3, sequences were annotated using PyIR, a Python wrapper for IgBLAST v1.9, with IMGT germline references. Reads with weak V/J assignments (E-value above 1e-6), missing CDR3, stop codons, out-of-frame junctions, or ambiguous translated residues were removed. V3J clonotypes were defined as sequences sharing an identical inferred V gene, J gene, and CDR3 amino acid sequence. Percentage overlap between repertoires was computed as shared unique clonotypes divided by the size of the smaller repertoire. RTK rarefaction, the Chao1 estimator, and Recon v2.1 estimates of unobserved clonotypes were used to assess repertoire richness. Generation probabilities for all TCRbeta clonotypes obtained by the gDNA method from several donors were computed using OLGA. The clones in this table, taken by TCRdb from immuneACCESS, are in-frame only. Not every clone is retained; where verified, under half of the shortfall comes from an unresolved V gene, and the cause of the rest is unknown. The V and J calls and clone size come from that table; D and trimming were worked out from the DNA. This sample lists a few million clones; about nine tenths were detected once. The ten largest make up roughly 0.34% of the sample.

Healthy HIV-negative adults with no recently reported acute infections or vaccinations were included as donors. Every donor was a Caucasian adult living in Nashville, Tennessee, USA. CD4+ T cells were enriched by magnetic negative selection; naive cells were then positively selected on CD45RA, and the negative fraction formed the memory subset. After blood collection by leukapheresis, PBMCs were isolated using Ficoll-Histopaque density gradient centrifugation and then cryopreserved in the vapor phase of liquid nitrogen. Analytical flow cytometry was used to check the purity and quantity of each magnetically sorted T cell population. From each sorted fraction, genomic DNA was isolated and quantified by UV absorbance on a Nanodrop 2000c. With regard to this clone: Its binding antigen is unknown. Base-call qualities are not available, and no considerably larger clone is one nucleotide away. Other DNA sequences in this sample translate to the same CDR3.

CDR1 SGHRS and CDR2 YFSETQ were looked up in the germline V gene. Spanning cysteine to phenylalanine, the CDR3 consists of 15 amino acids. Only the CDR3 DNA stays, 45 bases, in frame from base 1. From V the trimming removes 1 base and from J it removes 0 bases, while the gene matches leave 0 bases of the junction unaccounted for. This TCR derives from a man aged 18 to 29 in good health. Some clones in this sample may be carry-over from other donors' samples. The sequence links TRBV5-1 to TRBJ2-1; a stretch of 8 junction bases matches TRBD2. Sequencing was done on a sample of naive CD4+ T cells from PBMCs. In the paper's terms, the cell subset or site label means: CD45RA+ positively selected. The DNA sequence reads TGCGCCAGCAGCTTGCTAGCGGGCTCCTACAATGAGCAGTTCTTC. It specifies CASSLLAGSYNEQFF.